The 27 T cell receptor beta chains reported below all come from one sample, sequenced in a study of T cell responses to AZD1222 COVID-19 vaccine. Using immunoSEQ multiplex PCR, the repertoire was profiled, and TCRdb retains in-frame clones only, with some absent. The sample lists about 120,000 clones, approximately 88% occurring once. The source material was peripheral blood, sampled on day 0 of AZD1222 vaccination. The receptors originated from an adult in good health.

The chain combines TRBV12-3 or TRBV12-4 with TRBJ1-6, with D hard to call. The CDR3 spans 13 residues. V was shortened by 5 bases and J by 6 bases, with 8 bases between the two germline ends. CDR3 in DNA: TGTGCCAGCAGTCTAACGATTAATTCACCCCTCCACTTT. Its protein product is CASSLTINSPLHF.

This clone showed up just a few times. CDR3 nucleotide sequence: TGTGCCAGCAGTCACACAGGGGGCACAGATACGCAGTATTTT. Amino acids: CASSHTGGTDTQYF. The J gene is TRBJ2-3, the V gene TRBV7-3; 7 bases agree with TRBD1. With 6 bases clipped from V and 1 base from J, the junction kept 4 bases outside the gene matches. Germline V CDR1 and CDR2: SGHTA, FQGTGA. This CDR3 is 14 amino acids long. The full variable domain, its missing parts supplied by reference TRBV7-3 and TRBJ2-3, is GAGVSQTPSNKVTEKGKYVELRCDPISGHTALYWYRQSLGQGPEFLIYFQGTGAADDSGLPNDRFFAVRPEGSVSTLKIQRTERGDSAVYLCASSHTGGTDTQYFGPGTRLTVL.

CDR3 in DNA: TGTGCCAGCAGCCCGGGGACAGGGGCCCCCTACGAGCAGTACTTC. This translates into CASSPGTGAPYEQYF. This rearrangement joins TRBV11-2 to TRBJ2-7; 10 bases map to TRBD1. J gave up 2 bases and V 5 bases, and 6 bases lay outside the gene matches. CDR3 length: 15 residues. Germline CDR1 SGHAT, CDR2 FQNNGV.

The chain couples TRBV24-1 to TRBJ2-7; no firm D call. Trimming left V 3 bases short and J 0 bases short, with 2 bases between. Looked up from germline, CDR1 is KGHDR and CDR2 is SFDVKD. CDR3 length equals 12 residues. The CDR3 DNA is TGTGCCACCAGTGATCACTCCTACGAGCAGTACTTC. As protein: CATSDHSYEQYF.

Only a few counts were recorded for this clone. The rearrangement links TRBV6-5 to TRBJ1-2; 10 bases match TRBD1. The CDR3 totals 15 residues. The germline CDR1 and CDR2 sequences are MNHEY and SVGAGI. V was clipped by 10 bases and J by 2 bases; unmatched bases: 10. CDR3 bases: TGTGCCACCTTTTCTCCGGGACAGGGGAACTATGGCTACACCTTC. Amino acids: CATFSPGQGNYGYTF.

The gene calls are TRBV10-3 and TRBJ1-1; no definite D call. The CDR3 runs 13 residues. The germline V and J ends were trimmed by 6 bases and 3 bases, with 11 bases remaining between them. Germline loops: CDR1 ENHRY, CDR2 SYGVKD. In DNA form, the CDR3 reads TGTGCCATCAGGGGGAGGGCGGACACTGAAGCTTTCTTT. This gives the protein CAIRGRADTEAFF.

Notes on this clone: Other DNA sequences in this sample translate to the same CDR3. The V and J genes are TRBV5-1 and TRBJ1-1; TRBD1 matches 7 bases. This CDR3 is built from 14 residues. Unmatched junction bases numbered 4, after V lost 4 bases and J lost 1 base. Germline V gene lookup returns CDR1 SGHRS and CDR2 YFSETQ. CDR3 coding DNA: TGCGCCAGCAGCCCGCGGACAGGGAACACTGAAGCTTTCTTT. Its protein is CASSPRTGNTEAFF.

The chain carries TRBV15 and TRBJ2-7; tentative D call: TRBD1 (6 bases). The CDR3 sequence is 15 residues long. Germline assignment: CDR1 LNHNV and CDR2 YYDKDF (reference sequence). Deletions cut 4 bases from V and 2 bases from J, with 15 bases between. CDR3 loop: CATSMIDRTTYEQYF. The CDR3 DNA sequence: TGTGCCACCAGCATGATTGACAGGACCACCTACGAGCAGTACTTC.

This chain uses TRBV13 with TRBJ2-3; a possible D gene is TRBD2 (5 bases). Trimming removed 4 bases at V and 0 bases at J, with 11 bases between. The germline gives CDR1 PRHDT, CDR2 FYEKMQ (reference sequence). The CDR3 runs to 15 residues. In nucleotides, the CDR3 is TGTGCCAGCAGCTCGAAACGGGAAAGCACAGATACGCAGTATTTT. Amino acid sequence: CASSSKRESTDTQYF.

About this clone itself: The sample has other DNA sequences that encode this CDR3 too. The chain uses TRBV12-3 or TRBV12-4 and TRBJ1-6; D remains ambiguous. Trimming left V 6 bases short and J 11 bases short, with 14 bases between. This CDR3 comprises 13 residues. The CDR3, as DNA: TGTGCCAGCAGCCCCGCTGGGAGGACACCCCTCCACTTT. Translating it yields CASSPAGRTPLHF.

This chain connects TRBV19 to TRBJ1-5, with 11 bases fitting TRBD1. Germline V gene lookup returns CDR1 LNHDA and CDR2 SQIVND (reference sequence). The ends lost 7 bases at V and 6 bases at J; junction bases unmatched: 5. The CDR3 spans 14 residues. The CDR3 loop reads CASKGTGGLQPQHF. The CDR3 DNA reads TGTGCCAGTAAAGGGACAGGGGGTCTTCAGCCCCAGCATTTT.

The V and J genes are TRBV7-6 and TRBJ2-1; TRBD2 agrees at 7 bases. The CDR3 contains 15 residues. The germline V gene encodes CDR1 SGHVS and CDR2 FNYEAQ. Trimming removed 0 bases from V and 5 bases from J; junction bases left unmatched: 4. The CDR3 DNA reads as TGTGCCAGCAGCTTAGCTGGGGGGGGAAACAATGAGCAGTTCTTC. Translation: CASSLAGGGNNEQFF. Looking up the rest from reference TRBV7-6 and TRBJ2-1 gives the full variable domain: GAGVSQSPRYKVTKRGQDVALRCDPISGHVSLYWYRQALGQGPEFLTYFNYEAQQDKSGLPNDRFSAERPEGSISTLTIQRTEQRDSAMYRCASSLAGGGNNEQFFGPGTRLTVL.

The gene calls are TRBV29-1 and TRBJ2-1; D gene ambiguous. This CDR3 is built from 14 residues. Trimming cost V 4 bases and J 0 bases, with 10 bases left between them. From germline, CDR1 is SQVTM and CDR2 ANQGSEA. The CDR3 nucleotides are TGCAGCGTTGGTGCCAGTCCCTCCTACAATGAGCAGTTCTTC. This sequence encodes CSVGASPSYNEQFF.

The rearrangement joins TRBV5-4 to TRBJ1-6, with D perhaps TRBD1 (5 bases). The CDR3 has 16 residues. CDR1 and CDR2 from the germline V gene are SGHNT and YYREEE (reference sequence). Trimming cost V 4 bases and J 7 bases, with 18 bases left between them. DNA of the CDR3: TGTGCCAGCAGCGCTCCGGGGGGAGCGGAAAATTCACCCCTCCACTTT. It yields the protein CASSAPGGAENSPLHF.

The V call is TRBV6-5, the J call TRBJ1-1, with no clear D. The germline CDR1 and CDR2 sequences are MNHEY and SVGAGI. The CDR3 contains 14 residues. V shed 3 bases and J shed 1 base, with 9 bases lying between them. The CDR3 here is CASSYVGQNTEAFF. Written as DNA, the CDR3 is TGTGCCAGCAGTTATGTAGGCCAGAACACTGAAGCTTTCTTT.

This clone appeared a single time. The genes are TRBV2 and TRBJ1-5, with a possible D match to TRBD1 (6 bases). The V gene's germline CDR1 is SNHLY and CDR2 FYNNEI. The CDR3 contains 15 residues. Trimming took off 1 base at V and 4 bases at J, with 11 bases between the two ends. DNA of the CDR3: TGTGCCAGCAGTGAAGGGGGGGCGGGGAATCAGCCCCAGCATTTT. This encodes CASSEGGAGNQPQHF.

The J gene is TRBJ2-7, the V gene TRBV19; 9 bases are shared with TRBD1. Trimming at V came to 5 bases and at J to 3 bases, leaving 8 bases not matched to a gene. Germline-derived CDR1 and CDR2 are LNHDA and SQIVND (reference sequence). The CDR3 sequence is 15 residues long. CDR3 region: CASSPQGQGGYEQYF. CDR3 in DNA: TGTGCCAGTAGTCCCCAGGGACAGGGAGGCTACGAGCAGTACTTC.

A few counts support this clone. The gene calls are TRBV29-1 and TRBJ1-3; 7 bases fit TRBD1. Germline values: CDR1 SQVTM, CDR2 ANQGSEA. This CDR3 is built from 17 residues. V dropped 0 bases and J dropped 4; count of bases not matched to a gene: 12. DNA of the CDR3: TGCAGCGTTGAAGATCGAGTAAGGGGGCTGGGAGGAAACACCATATATTTT. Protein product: CSVEDRVRGLGGNTIYF.

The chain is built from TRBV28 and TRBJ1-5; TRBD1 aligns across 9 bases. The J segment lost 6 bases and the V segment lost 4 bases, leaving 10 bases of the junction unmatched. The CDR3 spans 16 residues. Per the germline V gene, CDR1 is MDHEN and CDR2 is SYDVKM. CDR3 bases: TGTGCCAGCAGTTCCCCGGGACAGGGAGAGAGTCAGCCCCAGCATTTT. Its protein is CASSSPGQGESQPQHF.

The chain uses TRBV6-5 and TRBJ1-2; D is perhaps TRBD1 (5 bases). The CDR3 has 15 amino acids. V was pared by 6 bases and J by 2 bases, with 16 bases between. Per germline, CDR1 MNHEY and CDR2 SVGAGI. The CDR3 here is CASRRGAGRNYGYTF. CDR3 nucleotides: TGTGCCAGCAGGAGAGGGGCAGGCCGAAACTATGGCTACACCTTC.

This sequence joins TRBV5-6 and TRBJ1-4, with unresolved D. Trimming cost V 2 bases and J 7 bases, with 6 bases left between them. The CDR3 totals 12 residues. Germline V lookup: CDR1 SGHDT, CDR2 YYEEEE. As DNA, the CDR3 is TGTGCCAGCAGCTTCTCCGGTGAAAAACTGTTTTTT. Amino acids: CASSFSGEKLFF.

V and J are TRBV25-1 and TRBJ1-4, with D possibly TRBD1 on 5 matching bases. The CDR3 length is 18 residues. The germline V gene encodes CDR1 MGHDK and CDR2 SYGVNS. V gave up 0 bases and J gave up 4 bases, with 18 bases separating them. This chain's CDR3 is CASSEYFLRPGDNEKLFF. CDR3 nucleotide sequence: TGTGCCAGCAGTGAATATTTCCTACGACCGGGGGATAATGAAAAACTGTTTTTT.

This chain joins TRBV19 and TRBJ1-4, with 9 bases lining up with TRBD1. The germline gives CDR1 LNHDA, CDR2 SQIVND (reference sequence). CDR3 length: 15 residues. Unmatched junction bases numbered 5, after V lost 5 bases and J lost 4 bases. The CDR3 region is CASSLGTGNNEKLFF. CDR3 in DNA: TGTGCCAGTAGTCTCGGGACAGGGAATAATGAAAAACTGTTTTTT.

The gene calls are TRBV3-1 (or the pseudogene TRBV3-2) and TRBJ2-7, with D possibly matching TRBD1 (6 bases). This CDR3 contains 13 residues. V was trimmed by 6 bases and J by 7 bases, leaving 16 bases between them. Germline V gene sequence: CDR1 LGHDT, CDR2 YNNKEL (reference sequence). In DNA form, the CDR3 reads TGTGCCAGCAGTCCCGGGACATTGGGAGAGCAGTACTTC. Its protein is CASSPGTLGEQYF.

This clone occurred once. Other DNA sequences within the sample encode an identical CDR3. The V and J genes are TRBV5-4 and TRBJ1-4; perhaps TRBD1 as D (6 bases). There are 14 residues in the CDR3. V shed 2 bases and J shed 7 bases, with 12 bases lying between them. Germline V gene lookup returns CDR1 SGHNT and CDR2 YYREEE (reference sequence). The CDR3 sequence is CASSLQGAAEKLFF. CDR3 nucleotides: TGTGCCAGCAGCTTACAGGGTGCGGCTGAAAAACTGTTTTTT.

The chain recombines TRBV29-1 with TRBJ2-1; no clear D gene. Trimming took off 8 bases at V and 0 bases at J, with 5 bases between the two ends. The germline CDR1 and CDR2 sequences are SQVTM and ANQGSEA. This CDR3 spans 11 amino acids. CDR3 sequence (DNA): TGCAGCACAAACTCCTACAATGAGCAGTTCTTC. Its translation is CSTNSYNEQFF.

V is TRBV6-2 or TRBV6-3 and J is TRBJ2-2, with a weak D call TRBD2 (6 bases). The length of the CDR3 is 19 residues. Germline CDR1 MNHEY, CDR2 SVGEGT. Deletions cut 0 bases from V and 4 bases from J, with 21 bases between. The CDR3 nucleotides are TGTGCCAGCAGTTACTCGACTGTAGGTGGCGGGGTGCCCACCGGGGAGCTGTTTTTT. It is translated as CASSYSTVGGGVPTGELFF.